These 12 T cell receptor beta chains came from one sample sequenced in a study of T-cell reconstitution after alpha-beta-depleted transplantation in children (dated by TCRdb to between 2015 and 2016). Library prep was done by PCR. Sequencing was carried out with an Illumina HiSeq 2500. To normalize quantification of the TCRbeta repertoire, the TCR libraries were built with molecular barcoding that relied on unique molecular identifiers. In-frame beta chains were kept once TCRdb had trimmed the public reads at Q25 with fastp and called clones with MiXCR. Identical CDR3 proteins give one entry, which carries the most common genes and DNA. The sample table contains approximately 490,000 distinct CDR3 sequences; only one count was recorded for around 13% of them. About 5.6% of the sample belongs to the ten largest clones. Sequencing used PBMCs from the stem cell graft donor, obtained from the stem cell graft. Receptors were obtained from a human donor who donated a stem cell graft to a child with combined immunodeficiency.

This clonotype was observed a few times. The chain is built from TRBV7-8 and TRBJ2-7; TRBD2 matches at 10 bases. Germline-derived CDR1 and CDR2 are SGHVS and FQNEAQ. V lost 5 bases and J lost 4; bases outside the gene matches: 8. The CDR3 runs 15 residues. The CDR3 sequence: CASSPWLAGAYEQYF. The CDR3 coding sequence is TGTGCCAGCAGCCCCTGGCTAGCGGGAGCATACGAGCAGTACTTC.

In this sample, this clonotype turned up many times. The gene calls are TRBV7-2 and TRBJ2-7, with D uncertain. This CDR3 spans 14 amino acids. Germline values: CDR1 SGHTA, CDR2 FQGNSA. Trimming shortened V by 3 bases and J by 4 bases, and 13 bases separated the two germline ends. CDR3 coding DNA: TGTGCCAGCAGCTTTACGTCCCATACTTACGAGCAGTACTTC. Translating it yields CASSFTSHTYEQYF.

This clonotype occurred a few times. J is TRBJ1-5 and V is TRBV4-1; D possibly corresponds to TRBD1 (5 bases). The germline V and J ends were trimmed by 0 bases and 3 bases, with 15 bases remaining between them. The CDR3 runs 17 residues. Germline V gene lookup returns CDR1 MGHRA and CDR2 YSYEKL. CDR3 loop: CASSQEPSTANNQPQHF. Here the CDR3 DNA reads TGCGCCAGCAGCCAAGAACCCTCGACAGCAAACAATCAGCCCCAGCATTTT.

The chain joins TRBV29-1 to TRBJ1-1; the match to TRBD1 covers 11 bases. Germline V gene data show CDR1 as SQVTM and CDR2 as ANQGSEA. Trimming cost V 3 bases and J 0 bases; bases outside gene matches: 0. There are 14 residues in the CDR3. The CDR3 DNA reads TGCAGCGTTGAGGGACAGGGGGTGAACACTGAAGCTTTCTTT. This gives the protein CSVEGQGVNTEAFF.

This clonotype has only a few counts. The genes are TRBV6-5 and TRBJ2-7, with D possibly TRBD1 on 6 matching bases. Trimming cost V 0 bases and J 3 bases, with 9 bases left between them. The CDR3 is 14 amino acids. The V gene's germline CDR1 is MNHEY and CDR2 SVGAGI. The chain's CDR3 is CASSYSQGLYEQYF. The CDR3 DNA sequence: TGTGCCAGCAGTTACTCGCAGGGGCTCTACGAGCAGTACTTC.

There are a few counts of this clonotype. V and J are TRBV7-3 and TRBJ1-6; 10 bases fit TRBD1. Trimming removed 0 bases from V and 7 bases from J; junction bases left unmatched: 3. Germline V gene lookup returns CDR1 SGHTA and CDR2 FQGTGA. The CDR3 is made up of 16 amino acids. The CDR3, as DNA: TGTGCCAGCAGCTTAACGGGGGACAGGGGAAATTCACCCCTCCACTTT. As protein: CASSLTGDRGNSPLHF. Based on the CDR3 plus reference TRBV7-3 and TRBJ1-6, the full variable domain is GAGVSQTPSNKVTEKGKYVELRCDPISGHTALYWYRQSLGQGPEFLIYFQGTGAADDSGLPNDRFFAVRPEGSVSTLKIQRTERGDSAVYLCASSLTGDRGNSPLHFGNGTRLTVT.

This clonotype was seen repeatedly, ten times or more. The chain uses TRBV12-3 or TRBV12-4 and TRBJ1-1, with no clear D. Deletions cut 3 bases from V and 7 bases from J, with 15 bases between. The CDR3 is made up of 14 amino acids. The CDR3 DNA is TGTGCCAGCAGTTTCGCGGGCCTGAGGAATGAAGCTTTCTTT. Its protein is CASSFAGLRNEAFF.

The V and J genes are TRBV27 and TRBJ2-1, with TRBD2 identical over 8 bases. CDR3 length: 15 amino acids. Germline CDR1 is MNHEY and CDR2 is SMNVEV (reference sequence). Losses at the gene ends were 5 bases for V and 8 bases for J; bases not matched to a gene: 11. The CDR3 reads CASSERGRESHEQFF. Here the CDR3 DNA reads TGTGCCAGCAGTGAGCGGGGGCGAGAGTCGCATGAGCAGTTCTTC.

This clonotype was seen only a few times. The chain is built from TRBV6-5 and TRBJ1-6; 8 nucleotides match TRBD1. Germline assignment: CDR1 MNHEY and CDR2 SVGAGI. After removal of 0 bases from V and 12 bases from J, the junction contained 7 bases not matched to a gene. This CDR3 is built from 15 residues. CDR3 DNA sequence: TGTGCCAGCAGTTACTCGAGTGGCACAGGGGGACCCCTCCACTTT. This encodes CASSYSSGTGGPLHF.

This sequence joins TRBV20-1 and TRBJ2-1; no clear D. The germline V gene encodes CDR1 DFQATT and CDR2 SNEGSKA (reference sequence). The CDR3 has 14 residues. Trimming took 2 bases from V and 10 from J, leaving 18 bases between them. The CDR3 DNA sequence: TGCAGTGCTAGACCCCGACTGCGTACGGAGGAGCAGTTCTTC. It encodes CSARPRLRTEEQFF.

This chain joins TRBV10-3 and TRBJ2-5; TRBD1 matches 7 bases. The J segment lost 1 base and the V segment lost 10 bases, leaving 18 bases of the junction unmatched. Germline V gene sequence: CDR1 ENHRY, CDR2 SYGVKD. The CDR3 totals 17 residues. The CDR3 DNA follows: TGTGCCACCCAGGCCGATACCGGGACAGCCTTCCAAGAGACCCAGTACTTC. Translation: CATQADTGTAFQETQYF.

This clonotype appeared a few times. The V call is TRBV12-3 or TRBV12-4, the J call TRBJ2-3; D is uncertain. Between the trimmed V and J ends, which lost 1 base and 2 bases, there was a span of 10 bases. The CDR3 is 15 amino acids. The CDR3 DNA follows: TGTGCCAGCAGTTTAGGGCTAGGGCCCACAGATACGCAGTATTTT. It yields the protein CASSLGLGPTDTQYF.